This T cell receptor (beta chain) was observed in a study of blood T cell repertoires in COVID-19. Sequenced by immunoSEQ multiplex PCR; TCRdb stores in-frame clones only, minus some. The data show 110,000 or so clones, around four fifths seen once. Looked up from germline, CDR1 is LGHDT and CDR2 is YNNKEL (reference sequence). V was trimmed by 6 bases and J by 7 bases, leaving 6 bases between them. The CDR3 has 10 residues. The chain is built from TRBV3-1 (or the pseudogene TRBV3-2) and TRBJ1-1; D is unresolved. The source of this sequence is a woman aged 40 to 50 with acute or convalescent COVID-19. The sample consisted of peripheral blood. This chain's CDR3 is CASRAVEAFF. CDR3 nucleotides: TGTGCCAGCAGGGCTGTTGAAGCTTTCTTT.